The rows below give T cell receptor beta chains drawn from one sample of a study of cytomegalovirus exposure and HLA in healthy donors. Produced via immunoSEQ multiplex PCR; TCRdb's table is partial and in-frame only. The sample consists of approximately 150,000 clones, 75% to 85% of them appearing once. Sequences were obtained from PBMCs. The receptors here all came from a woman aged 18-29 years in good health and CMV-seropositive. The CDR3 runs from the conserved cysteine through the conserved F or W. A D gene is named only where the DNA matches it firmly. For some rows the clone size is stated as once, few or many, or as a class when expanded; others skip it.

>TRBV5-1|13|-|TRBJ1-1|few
CASSFQGNTEAFF
TGCGCCAGCAGCTTTCAGGGGAACACTGAAGCTTTCTTT
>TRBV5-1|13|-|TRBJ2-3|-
CASSLQGVDTQYF
TGCGCCAGCAGCTTGCAGGGCGTAGATACGCAGTATTTT
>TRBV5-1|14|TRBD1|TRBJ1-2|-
CASSLGQGDYGYTF
TGCGCCAGCAGCTTGGGACAGGGGGACTATGGCTACACCTTC
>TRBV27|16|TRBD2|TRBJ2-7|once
CASSLTLADLSYEQYF
TGTGCCAGCAGTTTGACCCTAGCGGATCTTTCCTACGAGCAGTACTTC
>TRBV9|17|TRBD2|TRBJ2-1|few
CASSVGERGGPVNEQFF
TGTGCCAGCAGCGTAGGTGAGCGGGGGGGCCCCGTCAATGAGCAGTTCTTC
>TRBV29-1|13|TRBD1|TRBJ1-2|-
CSARDRLNYGYTF
TGCAGCGCGCGGGACAGGCTTAACTATGGCTACACCTTC
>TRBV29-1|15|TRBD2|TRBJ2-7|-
CSVGSQRGGSYEQYF
TGCAGCGTTGGGTCACAGCGGGGGGGATCCTACGAGCAGTACTTC
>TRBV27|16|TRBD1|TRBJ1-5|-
CASSLTGAGSNQPQHF
TGTGCCAGCAGTTTAACAGGGGCGGGTAGCAATCAGCCCCAGCATTTT
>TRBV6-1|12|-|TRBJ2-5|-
CASAVAEETQYF
TGTGCCAGTGCTGTAGCGGAAGAGACCCAGTACTTC
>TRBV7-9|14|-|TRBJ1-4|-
CASTLQGANEKLFF
TGTGCCAGCACCCTACAGGGAGCTAATGAAAAACTGTTTTTT
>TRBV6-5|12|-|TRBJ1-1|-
CASSKGNLVAFF
TGTGCCAGCAGTAAGGGGAACCTCGTAGCTTTCTTT
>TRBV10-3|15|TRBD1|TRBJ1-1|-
CAISPSGTENTEAFF
TGTGCCATCAGTCCTTCCGGGACAGAGAACACTGAAGCTTTCTTT
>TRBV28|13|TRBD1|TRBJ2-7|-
CASRGTGRNEQYF
TGTGCCAGCAGAGGGACAGGACGGAACGAGCAGTACTTC
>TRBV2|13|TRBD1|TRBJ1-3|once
CASSDRTGGTIYF
TGTGCCAGCAGCGACCGGACAGGCGGGACCATATATTTT
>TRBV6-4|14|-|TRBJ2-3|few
CASSERGDTDTQYF
TGTGCCAGCAGTGAGCGGGGAGACACAGATACGCAGTATTTT
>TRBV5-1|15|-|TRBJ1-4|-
CASSLAGQSNEKLFF
TGCGCCAGCAGCTTGGCTGGACAGTCTAATGAAAAACTGTTTTTT
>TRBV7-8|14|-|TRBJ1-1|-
CASSTPVQGAEAFF
TGTGCCAGCAGCACTCCCGTCCAAGGGGCTGAAGCTTTCTTT
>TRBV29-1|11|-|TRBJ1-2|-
CSVERVDGYTF
TGCAGCGTTGAGAGGGTGGACGGCTACACCTTC
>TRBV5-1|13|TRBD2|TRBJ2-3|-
CASRSGGGDTQYF
TGCGCCAGCAGGTCGGGGGGGGGAGATACGCAGTATTTT
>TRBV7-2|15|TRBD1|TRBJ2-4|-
CASSLVGQGQNIQYF
TGTGCCAGCAGCTTAGTGGGACAGGGGCAAAACATTCAGTACTTC
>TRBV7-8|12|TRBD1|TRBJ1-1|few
CASSMADRGAFF
TGTGCCAGCAGCATGGCAGACAGGGGAGCTTTCTTT
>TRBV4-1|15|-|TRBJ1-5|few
CASSQDEGAGQPQHF
TGCGCCAGCAGCCAAGACGAGGGAGCGGGTCAGCCCCAGCATTTT
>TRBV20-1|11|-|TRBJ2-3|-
CSATQTDTQYF
TGCAGTGCTACCCAAACAGATACGCAGTATTTT
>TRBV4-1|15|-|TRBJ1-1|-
CASSLHHRGDTEAFF
TGCGCCAGCAGCCTACACCACCGGGGAGACACTGAAGCTTTCTTT
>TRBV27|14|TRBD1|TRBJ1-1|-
CASGRTGMNTEAFF
TGTGCCAGCGGACGGACAGGGATGAACACTGAAGCTTTCTTT
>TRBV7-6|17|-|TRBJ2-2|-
CASSLVGGIGGTGELFF
TGTGCCAGCAGCTTAGTAGGCGGGATAGGAGGCACCGGGGAGCTGTTTTTT
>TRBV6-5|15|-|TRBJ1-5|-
CASSLGVNSNQPQHF
TGTGCCAGCAGTTTGGGAGTAAATAGCAATCAGCCCCAGCATTTT
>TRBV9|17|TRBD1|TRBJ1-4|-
CASSVFGGDRVGEKLFF
TGTGCCAGCAGCGTATTTGGCGGGGACAGGGTCGGGGAAAAACTGTTTTTT
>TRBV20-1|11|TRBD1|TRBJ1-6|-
CSARQGSPLHF
TGCAGTGCCCGACAGGGCTCACCCCTCCACTTT
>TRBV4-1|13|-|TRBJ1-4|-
CASSQLEYEKLFF
TGCGCCAGCAGCCAATTGGAGTATGAAAAACTGTTTTTT
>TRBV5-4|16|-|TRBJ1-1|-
CASSLVGGQSNTEAFF
TGTGCCAGCAGCTTGGTGGGCGGGCAGTCCAACACTGAAGCTTTCTTT
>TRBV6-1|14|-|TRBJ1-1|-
CASSLSRVNTEAFF
TGTGCCAGCAGTTTGTCCAGGGTGAACACTGAAGCTTTCTTT
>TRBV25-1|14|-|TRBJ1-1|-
CASSEPGRNTEAFF
TGTGCCAGCAGTGAGCCTGGGAGAAACACTGAAGCTTTCTTT
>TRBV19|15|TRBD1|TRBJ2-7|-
CASSTNRDSYYEQYF
TGTGCCAGTAGTACGAACCGGGACAGTTATTACGAGCAGTACTTC
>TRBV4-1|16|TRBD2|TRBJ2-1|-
CASSHPTGGAGNEQFF
TGCGCCAGCAGCCATCCAACCGGGGGGGCGGGCAATGAGCAGTTCTTC
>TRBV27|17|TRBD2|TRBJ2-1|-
CASSLASGGLAYNEQFF
TGTGCCAGCAGTTTGGCTAGCGGGGGGTTAGCCTACAATGAGCAGTTCTTC
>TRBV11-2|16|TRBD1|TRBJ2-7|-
CASSLGWDSSSYEQYF
TGTGCCAGCAGCTTAGGCTGGGACAGTAGTTCCTACGAGCAGTACTTC
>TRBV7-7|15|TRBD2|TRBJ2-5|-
CASSLGLAGGQTQYF
TGTGCCAGCAGCTTGGGCCTAGCGGGGGGACAGACCCAGTACTTC
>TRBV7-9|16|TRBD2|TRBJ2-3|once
CASSRGGSGGADTQYF
TGTGCCAGCAGCAGAGGTGGTAGCGGGGGCGCAGATACGCAGTATTTT
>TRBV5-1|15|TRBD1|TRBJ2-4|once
CASRGDRVAKNIQYF
TGCGCCAGCAGAGGGGACAGAGTAGCCAAAAACATTCAGTACTTC